This TCR beta chain derives from a study of radiation and T cells in renal cell carcinoma (dated by TCRdb to about 2020). Describing the broader study: TCR beta sequencing covered around 50 samples in total, comprising some 25 tumors and about 27 peripheral blood samples. The final blood draw took place at 4 weeks after radiation, the same time as nephrectomy. Across all 53 samples, 4,016,671 unique CDR3 nucleotide sequences encoding about 2.7 million unique CDR3 amino acid sequences were identified. The investigation overall reported the following: Because pretreatment tumor biopsies were not available, the baseline intratumoral presence of clonotypes could not be determined. With a single-armed trial design, the study had no way to address how radiation dose or scheduling affects the TCR repertoire. In blood, the top tumor clonotypes increased from baseline to 2 weeks after radiation and then shrank by 4 weeks, which suggests a temporary expansion of tumor-resident clones. Dynamics of the blood repertoire were not tracked past 4 weeks after treatment.

Following the manufacturer's recommendations, the immunoSEQ kit was used to generate TCR beta libraries from genomic DNA. For library preparation, a first multiplex PCR was performed with proprietary primers, followed by a second PCR in which unique barcodes were added, and bead cleanups were performed after each round. A positive control reaction and a negative control reaction, both provided in the kit, were run with every batch of samples. The final libraries were assessed on an Agilent 4200 TapeStation D1000 ScreenTape, pooled by volume, and quantified by qPCR. Sequencing was performed on an Illumina NextSeq500 using a MidOutput 150-cycle cartridge, with 156 Read1 cycles, 15 Index1 cycles, and the kit custom primers. The pooled library was loaded at about 0.98 pM, with a roughly 22% PhiX control spiked in. The paper's data handling went like this. Vendor-processed data were analyzed in R, and a clonotype was defined as all T cells sharing the same CDR3 nucleotide sequence. For clone abundance analyses, frequencies were normalized to the 10,000 most abundant clones per sample. Public T cell clones, which averaged fewer than five per sample, were excluded before analysis. Tumor-enriched and baseline blood-enriched clonotypes were defined by at least a 32-fold difference in abundance between compartments. A beta-binomial differential abundance model was used to identify clonotypes that expanded or contracted between blood time points. Tumor-blood repertoire similarity was measured with the Baroni-Urbani and Buser coefficient, and groups were compared using two-tailed Wilcoxon tests in R. This immuneACCESS table, as held by TCRdb, lists in-frame sequences with V and J called but not all clones. Of the missing ones, under half trace to an unresolved V gene in checked studies; the others have no known cause. V, J and clone size reflect that table, while D and trimming were determined from the DNA. Recorded for this sample are about 43,000 clones; about 82% of them occurred a single time. The ten top clones hold around a quarter of the sample.

Points on this clone: What antigen it recognizes has not been identified. Qualities for individual bases were not recorded, and no much larger clone is one base off.

The germline V gene supplies CDR1 SGDLS and CDR2 YYNGEE. Germline trimming: 4 bases from V, 5 bases from J; junction bases outside gene matches: 9. Counted from cysteine to phenylalanine, this CDR3 has 16 amino acids. Only the CDR3 DNA is retained, 48 bases long and in frame from the first base. Explained via the paper, the time point label denotes: blood 4 weeks post-SBRT, at nephrectomy. Taken with the paper, the label for treatment or condition translates to: 15 Gy SBRT to primary tumor, nephrectomy 4 weeks later. The samples were obtained from a clinical trial, where primary renal cell carcinomas were treated with 15 Gy stereotactic body radiation therapy and then removed by nephrectomy 4 weeks afterward. To track tumor-enriched clonotypes, serial peripheral blood was sampled from radiation-treated patients at baseline and at 2 weeks and 4 weeks after SBRT. Every patient's renal cell carcinoma showed clear cell pathology. The QIAamp DNA Blood Mini Kit (Qiagen) was used to prepare genomic DNA for TCR sequencing. Samples were included in the analyses only if all quality control checks were passed.

The specimen was blood, collected from a patient whose treatment included radiotherapy and nephrectomy. The clonotype comes from a woman in her seventies with renal cell carcinoma. The rearranged segments are TRBV9 and TRBJ2-1, with 10 bases matching TRBD2. The CDR3 loop reads CASSPLELAGNNEQFF. The DNA is as follows: TGTGCCAGCAGCCCCCTTGAACTAGCGGGGAACAATGAGCAGTTCTTC.